This TCR beta chain comes out of a study of regulatory T cells in long-lasting Graves disease (dated by TCRdb to the early 2020s). Background for the entire study: Patients with newly diagnosed Graves' disease had been on antithyroid drugs for under 3 months. Patients with persistent Graves' disease were compared with patients with newly diagnosed Graves' disease using TCR sequencing and RNA sequencing of peripheral blood. A total of about 33 samples underwent TCR sequencing: about 13 from persistent and around 20 from newly diagnosed Graves' disease patients. The study took place in China and was registered as a clinical trial.

The time point tag for this specimen amounts to: newly diagnosed GD, antithyroid drugs for less than 3 months. For both TCR sequencing and RNA sequencing, RNA was extracted from PBMCs in TRIzol. Graves' disease was diagnosed according to American Thyroid Association guidelines. Recruitment of patients was carried out at an endocrinology department in Xi'an, China. Each patient gave approximately 10 milliliters of peripheral blood, collected in an EDTA anticoagulant tube. PBMCs were isolated by Ficoll Paque Plus density gradient separation without further T cell sorting. An Agilent 2100 Bioanalyzer and agarose gel were used to check RNA quality, and a NanoDrop 2000 was used to measure RNA concentration. Beyond this particular receptor, the publication reports: The authors acknowledged the small sample size as a limitation that may reduce accuracy. A larger number of public clonotypes was shared among persistent patients (around 2,500) than among newly diagnosed patients (around 870). Peripheral blood alone was examined, since thyroid tissue, which constituted the primary lesion, could not be accessed. Only the TCR beta chain was sequenced and analyzed. Persistent disease showed preferential use of TRBV28, TRBJ1-2 and TRBJ2-5, whereas newly diagnosed disease favored TRBV20-1 and TRBJ2-1. Lower TCR Shannon entropy and fewer highly expanded clones were observed in persistent Graves' disease patients than in newly diagnosed patients, which suggested clonal expansion.

Library creation used multiplex PCR. The instrument was an Illumina HiSeq 4000. TCR beta libraries were built with iRepertoire HTBI primers and Arm-PCR amplification of CDR3 regions. PCR products were gel purified before sequencing. As for how the authors treated the data: A total of roughly 58 TRBV and 14 TRBJ segments were identified across samples and were used for gene usage analysis of CDR3 amino acid clonotypes. COPE and FqMerger were used to merge the filtered high-quality paired reads into contigs. BLAST was used to align contigs to IMGT TRBV, TRBD and TRBJ reference genes, and CDR3 was defined according to IMGT. Clonotypes above 0.1% frequency were classified as highly expanded clones. Shannon entropy was used to measure repertoire diversity, and the Gini coefficient was used to measure V-J evenness. A clonotype was considered public if more than one individual shared it. The raw public data were reprocessed by TCRdb itself: fastp quality trimming at Q25, MiXCR clonotype calling, in-frame beta chains only. Duplicate CDR3 protein sequences are folded into a single record with the most common DNA and genes. The V and J calls come from TCRdb's annotation, not from the publication. This sample lists 560,000 or so distinct CDR3 sequences; roughly 15% were detected once. The top ten constitute 9.5% to 15% of the sample.

For CDR1 and CDR2, the germline V gene (reference sequence) lists MNHEY and SMNVEV. V loses 1 base, J loses 0 bases, and the germline ends lie 16 bases apart. The CDR3 covers 18 residues, taking in both the cysteine and the phenylalanine. Only the CDR3 DNA stays, 54 bases, in frame from base 1. This clonotype came up a few times. Its antigen is unknown. No quality values exist for individual bases; no much larger clone is one base distant. These records were also assigned to another study, of T cells in Graves' hyperthyroidism and ophthalmopathy. From the second report: Stable Graves' hyperthyroidism was defined as the absence of progression to ophthalmopathy over 18 months of follow-up. Hyperthyroidism patients were newly diagnosed, had a disease duration of under 2 months, and were aged 18 to 65 years. The study excluded patients with uncontrolled infections, other autoimmune diseases, pregnancy or lactation. Diagnoses were based on clinical symptoms, serum thyroxine and TRAb, thyroid ultrasound and orbital computed tomography. The first round of RT-PCR for the TCR CDR3 was performed with the HTBI primer set and the Qiagen OneStep RT-PCR kit. Blood samples also contained most of the expanded thyroid clonotypes (frequency above 0.001), which suggests that blood repertoires may reflect thyroid immune responses. Ophthalmopathy was separated from stable hyperthyroidism by a 13 V-J signature model, with just over 85% sensitivity and approximately 84% specificity obtained in cross-validation and 80%/75% obtained in testing. In validation, the model predicted progression to ophthalmopathy with roughly 70% sensitivity and about 73% specificity, a median of 6.5 months before onset. A discovery cohort of about a hundred patients, fewer than 50 with Graves' ophthalmopathy and 57 with stable Graves' hyperthyroidism, was used to find distinguishing TCR V-J signatures. Prospective prediction of ophthalmopathy was tested in an independent validation cohort of under 20 hyperthyroidism patients and some 17 patients who later progressed to ophthalmopathy. The roughly 91 discovery patients were randomly divided into training and test sets at a 7:3 ratio. In addition, the study compared T-cell repertoires in thyroid tissue and in blood from a handful of Graves' hyperthyroidism patients. After sampling, hyperthyroidism patients received methimazole starting at 30 mg daily, and ophthalmopathy patients received high-dose intravenous methylprednisolone. Libraries were constructed in a second round of multiplex PCR, after which size selection and purification were carried out. Sequencing of the libraries was done on an Illumina HiSeq2000 using paired-end 100 bp reads. SOAPnuke was used to process the raw data, removing reads that contained adapters or uncalled bases, had a mean Phred below 15, or lacked an exact match to the constant primer or identifier. COPE v1.2.5 was used to merge the high-quality paired reads, and each unique nucleotide sequence was defined as a clonotype. Clonotypes were aligned to IMGT TRBV, TRBD and TRBJ reference segments using MiTCR v1.1. The analysis was restricted to V-J combinations with a frequency above 0.0001, which together covered 99% to 99.2% of the repertoires. The TCS score was defined as F50 (clonal expansion) divided by E x V (chaos), with BLOSUM62-based TCRdist calculated between CDR3 peptides within each V-J. Welch's t-statistics and random forest reduced around 550 V-J features to 10 to 15, which were used in a naive Bayes classifier (R e1071). Sample size was not statistically predetermined, and blinding of investigators to group allocation was not performed. The paper reports TCR Vbeta CDR3 sequencing of roughly 140 peripheral blood samples: around 45 ophthalmopathy, fewer than 85 hyperthyroidism and around 17 progressor patients.

The TCR originated in a man aged 18 to 29 with Graves disease. Donor details come from another sample of the same person, matched by shared clones. Sequenced material: peripheral blood mononuclear cells (PBMCs), taken at new diagnosis, from a patient treated with antithyroid drugs. The rearranged segments are TRBV27 and TRBJ1-5; the D segment could be TRBD1, given 5 matching bases. The CDR3 is CASSLWGGRTGSNQPQHF. The DNA sequence follows: TGTGCCAGCAGTTTATGGGGGGGGAGAACCGGTAGCAATCAGCCCCAGCATTTT.